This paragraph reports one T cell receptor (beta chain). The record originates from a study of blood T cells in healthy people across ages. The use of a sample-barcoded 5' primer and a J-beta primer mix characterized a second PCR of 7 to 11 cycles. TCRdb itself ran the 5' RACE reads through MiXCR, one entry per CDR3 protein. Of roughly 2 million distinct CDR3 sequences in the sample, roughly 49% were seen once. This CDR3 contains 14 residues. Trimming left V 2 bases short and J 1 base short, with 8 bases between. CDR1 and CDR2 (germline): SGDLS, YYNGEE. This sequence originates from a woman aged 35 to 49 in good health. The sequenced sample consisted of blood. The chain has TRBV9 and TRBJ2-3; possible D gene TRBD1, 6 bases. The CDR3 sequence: CASSVDRRTDTQYF. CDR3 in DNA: TGTGCCAGCAGCGTGGACAGACGCACAGATACGCAGTATTTT.